This is a list of T cell receptor beta chains from one sample in a study of HIV-infected patients and healthy controls. MiXCR, run by TCRdb on the 5' RACE reads, gives a single entry per CDR3 protein. The sample has about 6,000 distinct CDR3 sequences, around 9% seen once; the top ten hold roughly 30%. Sequencing was performed on blood, taken during antiretroviral therapy. The receptors were gathered from an adult with HIV infection. Both conserved end residues are part of each CDR3. Each record gives: D gene, J gene, V gene, clone size, CDR3 DNA, CDR3 protein. The D gene is left open where the match is weak. Some rows mark clone size as missing; the rest say once, few, many or name a class of expanded clone.

-,TRBJ2-3,TRBV27,few,TGTGCCAGCGGCCTCCACGGGGGAGAGTTTACAGATACGCAGTATTTT,CASGLHGGEFTDTQYF
TRBD1,TRBJ1-1,TRBV18,many,TGTGCCAGCTCACCACTTAGGACAGGGCGTATGAACACTGAAGCTTTCTTT,CASSPLRTGRMNTEAFF
TRBD2,TRBJ2-1,TRBV20-1,medium-sized,TGCAGTGCTAGAGAGTCCGGGCGGGAGAGCGACAATGAGCAGTTCTTC,CSARESGRESDNEQFF
-,TRBJ1-5,TRBV6-2/TRBV6-3,-,TGTGCCAGCTCCCTTCCGTTTTCGACTCATAGCAATCAGCCCCAGCATTTT,CASSLPFSTHSNQPQHF
TRBD2,TRBJ2-7,TRBV5-1,many,TGCGCCAGCAGCCCACTAGCGACATACGAGCAGTACTTC,CASSPLATYEQYF
TRBD2,TRBJ2-1,TRBV19,many,TGTGCCAGTAGTATAGTGGGCGGGAGGTTCTACAATGAGCAGTTCTTC,CASSIVGGRFYNEQFF
-,TRBJ1-1,TRBV7-9,many,TGTGCCAGCAGCACCAACACTGAAGCTTTCTTT,CASSTNTEAFF
-,TRBJ1-2,TRBV6-5,many,TGTGCCAGCAGTCGGAAACCTACAGGCGGATATGGCTACACCTTC,CASSRKPTGGYGYTF
TRBD1,TRBJ1-6,TRBV12-3/TRBV12-4,medium-sized,TGTGCCAGCAGTCCAACGGGGACAGGGCGTTCACCCCTCCACTTT,CASSPTGTGRSPLHF
TRBD1,TRBJ2-7,TRBV6-6,many,TGTGCCAGCAGTTCGACAGGGCCCTACGAGCAGTACTTC,CASSSTGPYEQYF
-,TRBJ1-5,TRBV4-2,-,TGTGCCAGCAGCCAAGGAGGCGATATTGAGCCCCAGCATTTT,CASSQGGDIEPQHF
-,TRBJ1-2,TRBV3-1,many,TGTGCCAGCAGCCAAATACTACAGGCTCGAGGCTACACCTTC,CASSQILQARGYTF
-,TRBJ1-1,TRBV7-9,medium-sized,TGTGCCAGCAGCTTAGATTCAACGAACACTGAAGCTTTCTTT,CASSLDSTNTEAFF
-,TRBJ1-1,TRBV5-6,-,TGTGCCAGCAGCCGGGGGGGAATCTTAACTGAAGCTTTCTTT,CASSRGGILTEAFF
TRBD1,TRBJ1-1,TRBV28,medium-sized,TGTGCCAGCAGTTCCCTACGACAGGGTAACACTGAAGCTTTCTTT,CASSSLRQGNTEAFF
-,TRBJ1-1,TRBV2,medium-sized,TGTGCCAGCAGTCCGTTCGGTGAAGCTTTCTTT,CASSPFGEAFF